The 26 T cell receptor beta chains in this list originate from one sample, sequenced in a study of blood T cells in healthy people across ages. Using a J-beta primer mix together with a sample-barcoded 5' primer, a second PCR was run for about 7 to 12 cycles. TCRdb analysed the 5' RACE reads with MiXCR anew, one entry per CDR3 protein. The table shows 650,000 to 1,000,000 distinct CDR3 sequences, with 36% occurring only once. The sequencing input was blood. These receptors were collected from a man aged 18 to 35 in good health.

This clonotype was seen many times. This chain links TRBV12-3 or TRBV12-4 with TRBJ2-1; the D gene could be TRBD1 or TRBD2 (5 bases each). The CDR3 totals 13 residues. V lost 5 bases and J 10 bases, leaving 15 bases between the germline ends. CDR3 sequence reads: CASSQGTPKEQFF. The CDR3 DNA reads as TGTGCCAGCAGTCAAGGGACCCCCAAGGAGCAGTTCTTC.

This clonotype is a singleton in its sample. It may be a read error: a sequence one base away is much more abundant. The chain carries TRBV20-1 and TRBJ1-2, with 7 positions matching TRBD1. This CDR3 has 12 amino acids. Germline lookup yields CDR1 DFQATT and CDR2 SNEGSKA (reference sequence). Losses at the gene ends were 3 bases for V and 9 bases for J; bases not matched to a gene: 7. CDR3 coding DNA: TGCAGTGCTAGTAAGAGGGACAGTAGCTACACCTTC. Translating it yields CSASKRDSSYTF.

This chain uses TRBV4-2 with TRBJ2-1; 10 bases are a match to TRBD2. The ends lost 5 bases at V and 0 bases at J; junction bases unmatched: 4. From germline, CDR1 is LGHNA and CDR2 YNFKEQ. CDR3 length equals 16 residues. The CDR3 is CASSRSGGDSYNEQFF. DNA of the CDR3: TGTGCCAGCAGCAGAAGCGGGGGGGACTCCTACAATGAGCAGTTCTTC.

There are many counts of this clonotype. This chain links TRBV12-3 or TRBV12-4 with TRBJ2-1, with no clear D. V was shortened by 7 bases and J by 6 bases, with 19 bases between the two germline ends. The CDR3 loop spans 15 amino acids. The CDR3 sequence: CASTKEVSQGNEQFF. Here the CDR3 DNA reads TGTGCCAGCACCAAAGAGGTATCACAAGGCAATGAGCAGTTCTTC.

The chain is built from TRBV5-5 and TRBJ2-2; 7 bases are a match to TRBD1. The CDR3 is 15 residues long. Germline assignment: CDR1 SGHKS and CDR2 YYEKEE (reference sequence). The J segment lost 5 bases and the V segment lost 10 bases, leaving 14 bases of the junction unmatched. CDR3 sequence: CAGTSRQGSTGELFF. The CDR3 DNA sequence: TGTGCCGGCACCTCCAGACAGGGTTCGACCGGGGAGCTGTTTTTT.

The V and J genes are TRBV5-1 and TRBJ1-2; 7 nucleotides agree with TRBD1. Germline V gene lookup returns CDR1 SGHRS and CDR2 YFSETQ. CDR3 length equals 15 residues. The J segment lost 2 bases and the V segment lost 1 base, leaving 5 bases of the junction unmatched. CDR3 nucleotides: TGCGCCAGCAGCTTGCAGGGGGGGGCCAACTATGGCTACACCTTC. Translation: CASSLQGGANYGYTF.

Concerning this clonotype itself: A much more abundant neighbour one base away suggests this may be a read error. The DNA for the CDR3 is TGTGCCAGCAGAGAGACAGGGAGAGGGACCCAGTACTTC. The encoded protein is CASRETGRGTQYF. The V call is TRBV27, the J call TRBJ2-5, with TRBD1 matching 7 bases. The germline V gene has CDR1 MNHEY and CDR2 SMNVEV (reference sequence). CDR3 length: 13 residues. J was trimmed by 7 bases and V by 6 bases; bases with no gene match: 8.

The chain couples TRBV5-1 to TRBJ2-2; maybe TRBD1 (6 bases). The CDR3 covers 15 residues. Germline-derived CDR1 and CDR2 are SGHRS and YFSETQ. V was clipped by 1 base and J by 7 bases, with 14 bases between them. The CDR3 sequence is CASSLSRGRSGELFF. The CDR3 DNA sequence: TGCGCCAGCAGCTTGTCCAGGGGAAGGAGCGGGGAGCTGTTTTTT.

CDR3 in amino acids: CASSLGPSGVSTDTQYF. The CDR3 nucleotides are TGCGCCAGCAGCTTGGGTCCTAGCGGGGTTAGCACAGATACGCAGTATTTT. The chain recombines TRBV5-1 with TRBJ2-3; 9 bases line up with TRBD2. Germline V gives CDR1 SGHRS, CDR2 YFSETQ. V lost 0 bases and J lost 0; bases outside the gene matches: 5. This CDR3 is 17 amino acids long.

This clonotype was detected only a few times. V gene TRBV7-2 combines with J gene TRBJ2-3; 7 nucleotides match TRBD1. The length of the CDR3 is 17 residues. With V trimmed by 7 bases and J by 0 bases, 13 bases remained unmatched. Germline V gene lookup returns CDR1 SGHTA and CDR2 FQGNSA. The CDR3 loop is CASTNSIGGPSTDTQYF. The CDR3 region has the DNA TGTGCCAGCACCAACTCGATAGGGGGCCCAAGCACAGATACGCAGTATTTT. Together with reference TRBV7-2 and TRBJ2-3, the CDR3 gives the full variable domain: GAGVSQSPSNKVTEKGKDVELRCDPISGHTALYWYRQSLGQGLEFLIYFQGNSAPDKSGLPSDRFSAERTGGSVSTLTIQRTQQEDSAVYLCASTNSIGGPSTDTQYFGPGTRLTVL.

This sequence joins TRBV29-1 and TRBJ2-5; D is possibly TRBD1 (6 bases). CDR3 length: 14 residues. From germline, CDR1 is SQVTM and CDR2 ANQGSEA. V lost 1 base and J 5 bases, leaving 14 bases between the germline ends. The CDR3 DNA is TGCAGCGTTGAAGGGGAACAGGGTACGGAGACCCAGTACTTC. Its protein product is CSVEGEQGTETQYF.

The rearrangement uses TRBV18 and TRBJ2-2; D gene uncertain. This CDR3 has 15 residues. V was shortened by 0 bases and J by 1 base, with 6 bases between the two germline ends. Germline lookup yields CDR1 KGHSH and CDR2 LQKENI. CDR3 region: CASSPPLENTGELFF. In DNA form, the CDR3 reads TGTGCCAGCTCACCACCCCTGGAGAACACCGGGGAGCTGTTTTTT.

The chain recombines TRBV5-5 with TRBJ1-6, with no clear D. The germline V gene has CDR1 SGHKS and CDR2 YYEKEE (reference sequence). The CDR3 has 13 amino acids. Trimming took 2 bases from V and 13 from J, leaving 13 bases between them. The CDR3 DNA is TGTGCCAGCAGCTTAGGAGGCTCTCGCCCCCTCCACTTT. It codes for CASSLGGSRPLHF.

The CDR3 DNA is TGTGCCAGCAACTCTATGGCTTTTGCAACTAATGAAAAACTGTTTTTT. As protein: CASNSMAFATNEKLFF. The rearrangement links TRBV2 to TRBJ1-4; D gene uncertain. Trimming removed 7 bases at V and 0 bases at J, with 15 bases between. In germline, CDR1 is SNHLY, CDR2 FYNNEI. The CDR3 sequence is 16 residues long. Looking up the rest from reference TRBV2 and TRBJ1-4 gives the full variable domain: EPEVTQTPSHQVTQMGQEVILRCVPISNHLYFYWYRQILGQKVEFLVSFYNNEISEKSEIFDDQFSVERPDGSNFTLKIRSTKLEDSAMYFCASNSMAFATNEKLFFGSGTQLSVL.

The V gene is TRBV9, the J gene TRBJ2-5; D not resolved. V was clipped by 3 bases and J by 0 bases, with 12 bases between them. Per the germline V gene, CDR1 is SGDLS and CDR2 is YYNGEE. The CDR3 sequence is 15 residues long. CDR3 in DNA: TGTGCCAGCAGCGCAGGCGAGGAGTACCAAGAGACCCAGTACTTC. It is translated as CASSAGEEYQETQYF.

V is TRBV10-3 and J is TRBJ2-2; 8 bases are a match to TRBD2. The V segment lost 5 bases and the J segment 0 bases; nucleotides outside the gene matches: 2. The germline CDR1 and CDR2 sequences are ENHRY and SYGVKD. This CDR3 is 15 amino acids long. CDR3 loop: CAISSGGPNTGELFF. DNA for the CDR3: TGTGCCATCAGTAGCGGGGGCCCGAACACCGGGGAGCTGTTTTTT.

This clonotype was observed a few times. The chain uses TRBV10-3 and TRBJ2-3; the match to TRBD2 covers 7 bases. The CDR3 extends over 18 amino acids. Germline CDR1 and CDR2: ENHRY and SYGVKD. After removal of 5 bases from V and 3 bases from J, the junction contained 17 bases not matched to a gene. As DNA, the CDR3 is TGTGCCATCAGTACAGGCCCCCCCTCGGGAGCGGGGACAGATACGCAGTATTTT. It encodes CAISTGPPSGAGTDTQYF.

This clonotype was seen a handful of times. This chain joins TRBV5-1 and TRBJ1-2, with D possibly TRBD1 on 6 matching bases. Trimming removed 0 bases at V and 2 bases at J, with 11 bases between. The CDR3 is 15 amino acids. Germline loops: CDR1 SGHRS, CDR2 YFSETQ. CDR3 nucleotides: TGCGCCAGCAGCTTGGATCCAGGGGTCAACTATGGCTACACCTTC. This codes for CASSLDPGVNYGYTF.

This clonotype occurred many times. The rearrangement uses TRBV29-1 and TRBJ2-1; maybe TRBD1 (7 bases). Germline CDR1 SQVTM, CDR2 ANQGSEA. Between the trimmed V and J ends, which lost 3 bases and 8 bases, there was a span of 8 bases. The CDR3 has 11 residues. CDR3 amino acids: CSVDRGDEQFF. The CDR3 coding sequence is TGCAGCGTTGACAGGGGGGATGAGCAGTTCTTC.

This clonotype was detected only a few times. The rearrangement links TRBV7-2 to TRBJ2-7; D is unresolved. The CDR3 contains 11 residues. Germline V gene sequence: CDR1 SGHTA, CDR2 FQGNSA. The V and J ends lost 8 bases and 9 bases respectively, with 14 bases between them. CDR3 loop: CASQFLGSQYF. As DNA, the CDR3 is TGTGCCAGCCAGTTTTTGGGTTCGCAGTACTTC.

About this clonotype itself: A much larger clone is a single base away; this may be a read error. This rearrangement joins TRBV7-2 to TRBJ2-7; a weak D match, TRBD2 (5 bases). Trimming stripped 3 bases from V and 0 bases from J, with 6 bases between. There are 13 residues in the CDR3. The germline CDR1 and CDR2 sequences are SGHTA and FQGNSA. The CDR3 sequence is CTSSFSGSYEQYF. DNA for the CDR3: TGTACCAGCAGCTTCAGCGGCTCCTACGAGCAGTACTTC.

This clonotype was seen many times. The gene calls are TRBV2 and TRBJ2-3; D is uncertain. CDR1 SNHLY and CDR2 FYNNEI come from the germline V gene. The CDR3 spans 12 residues. The V and J ends lost 5 bases and 5 bases respectively, with 8 bases between them. DNA of the CDR3: TGTGCCAGCAGTACAGAGGAAGATACGCAGTATTTT. Translation gives CASSTEEDTQYF.

Concerning this clonotype: A much larger clone is a single base away; this may be a read error. The rearrangement links TRBV20-1 to TRBJ2-1, with 7 bases that match TRBD1. The CDR3 loop spans 14 amino acids. Trimming took 0 bases from V and 3 from J; bases not matched to a gene: 2. Germline values: CDR1 DFQATT, CDR2 SNEGSKA (reference sequence). The CDR3 DNA reads as TGCAGTGCTAGAGATCAGGGGGACTACAATGAGCAGTTCTTC. It encodes CSARDQGDYNEQFF.

The rearrangement uses TRBV13 and TRBJ2-7; possible D gene TRBD1, 6 bases. This CDR3 has 14 amino acids. V was trimmed by 4 bases and J by 4 bases, leaving 14 bases between them. Germline values: CDR1 PRHDT, CDR2 FYEKMQ (reference sequence). DNA for the CDR3: TGTGCCAGCAGCTCAGACAGGTATCGGTACGAGCAGTACTTC. Translated: CASSSDRYRYEQYF.

This clonotype was detected only a few times. The chain recombines TRBV20-1 with TRBJ2-3, with D tentatively TRBD1 (6 bases). The CDR3 runs 15 residues. V was cut by 4 bases and J by 6 bases, with 20 bases left in between. The germline gives CDR1 DFQATT, CDR2 SNEGSKA (reference sequence). The CDR3 region has the DNA TGCAGTGCTACCCCGACAGGCCAGGTTTGGGATACGCAGTATTTT. Translation: CSATPTGQVWDTQYF.

This clonotype appeared a few times. The V call is TRBV20-1, the J call TRBJ1-1; tentative D call: TRBD1 (6 bases). The CDR3 is made up of 14 amino acids. The V gene lost 2 bases and the J gene lost 3 bases, with 13 bases spanning the gap. Germline assignment: CDR1 DFQATT and CDR2 SNEGSKA (reference sequence). The CDR3 reads CSARNRAAYTEAFF. The CDR3 bases are TGCAGTGCTAGAAACAGGGCCGCCTACACTGAAGCTTTCTTT.